The source of this T cell receptor (beta chain) is a study of cytomegalovirus exposure and HLA in healthy donors. With V trimmed by 4 bases and J by 4 bases, 6 bases remained unmatched. Germline CDR1 is SGHDN and CDR2 is FVKESK. This CDR3 has 14 amino acids. In the PCR, 60 Vbeta and 13 Jbeta primers were used. The method was immunoSEQ multiplex PCR; TCRdb's version includes in-frame clones alone and lacks a portion of them. With about 140,000 clones in the sample, the ten largest clones hold 2% to 3%. Study conclusions and caveats: Donors belonging to an Asian-associated ancestry cluster reportedly showed fewer N-insertions in productive TCRs than the roughly 700-donor mean, according to what a later analysis found. Most TCR beta V segments were productive about 90% or about 30% of the time in an earlier analysis.

In regard to this clone: Its matching antigen is unknown.

V usage is TRBV14 and J usage is TRBJ2-7, with 8 bases lining up with TRBD1. This TCR came from a man in his forties in good health and CMV-seronegative. The sequenced sample was PBMCs. The CDR3 sequence: CASSRQGFGYEQYF. The CDR3 DNA follows: TGTGCCAGCAGCCGACAGGGGTTTGGGTACGAGCAGTACTTC. Looking up the rest from reference TRBV14 and TRBJ2-7 gives the full variable domain: EAGVTQFPSHSVIEKGQTVTLRCDPISGHDNLYWYRRVMGKEIKFLLHFVKESKQDESGMPNNRFLAERTGGTYSTLKVQPAELEDSGVYFCASSRQGFGYEQYFGPGTRLTVT.